The following is a TCR beta chain sequence with its context. The data belong to a study of blood T cell repertoires in COVID-19. CDR1 MNHEY and CDR2 SVGAGI come from the germline V gene. CDR3 length: 14 residues. V gave up 5 bases and J gave up 7 bases; unmatched junction bases: 7. Those who participated ranged in age from about 18 to 89 years and resided in around 22 US areas. As processed by the authors: Amplification of reference gene primers was used by the study to estimate nucleated cell counts. Sequencing used immunoSEQ multiplex PCR; TCRdb keeps in-frame clones, though not all of them. From that table come the V and J calls and clone size; the DNA was used to work out D and trimming. The data contain about 230,000 clones, roughly nine tenths of them singletons.

Sequencing was carried out using PBMCs or T cells enriched from blood (not recorded which). The rearrangement uses TRBV6-5 and TRBJ2-1; 8 bases map to TRBD1. The clonotype comes from a woman in her twenties or thirties with acute COVID-19. CDR3 sequence (DNA): TGTGCCAGCAGTAGGGACAGGAGATTGAATGAGCAGTTCTTC. Its protein is CASSRDRRLNEQFF.